These T cell receptor beta chains were read from a single sample in a study of T-cell memory formation after mild COVID-19. TCRdb recomputed calls from the 5' RACE reads with MiXCR, one row per CDR3 protein. There are about 340,000 distinct CDR3 sequences in the sample; over 10% occur only once, and about a fifth lies in the top ten. Specimen: PBMCs or a T cell subset sorted from them (not recorded which). These receptors originate from a man between 18 and 29 years old who had mild COVID-19 (a few samples of this study predate the infection). Cell type and time point are not known. CDR3s include the opening cysteine and the closing phenylalanine or tryptophan. Each record gives: clone size, V gene, D gene, J gene, CDR3 protein, CDR3 DNA. A D gene is named only where the DNA matches it firmly. The size entry is marked missing in some rows and otherwise reads once, few, many or a size class.

.	TRBV7-2	.	TRBJ1-1	CASSSDAAYTEAFF	TGTGCCAGCAGCTCAGATGCAGCTTACACTGAAGCTTTCTTT
few	TRBV3-1	.	TRBJ2-7	CASSQEDILYEQYF	TGTGCCAGCAGCCAAGAGGACATCCTCTACGAGCAGTACTTC
few	TRBV20-1	.	TRBJ2-7	CSASDGPPYEQYF	TGCAGTGCTTCCGACGGTCCACCCTACGAGCAGTACTTC
few	TRBV29-1	.	TRBJ1-2	CSGLKDSPNGYTF	TGCAGCGGATTAAAGGACAGTCCGAATGGCTACACCTTC
few	TRBV3-1	TRBD1	TRBJ2-2	CASSKRGQEVGELFF	TGTGCCAGCAGCAAGCGCGGACAGGAGGTCGGGGAGCTGTTTTTT
.	TRBV6-1	TRBD2	TRBJ2-2	CAIRVNSGAASGGTGELFF	TGTGCCATCAGAGTTAATAGCGGGGCGGCTAGCGGTGGAACCGGGGAGCTGTTTTTT
.	TRBV24-1	TRBD1	TRBJ2-3	CATSGGQGGDTQYF	TGTGCCACCAGTGGAGGACAGGGTGGAGATACGCAGTATTTT
few	TRBV5-1	.	TRBJ1-6	CASRFSTDSPLHF	TGCGCCAGCAGGTTTTCTACGGATTCACCCCTCCACTTT
.	TRBV7-9	TRBD1	TRBJ2-2	CASSGDRGGTGELFF	TGTGCCAGCAGCGGTGACAGGGGAGGCACCGGGGAGCTGTTTTTT
.	TRBV4-1	.	TRBJ2-7	CASSGWAAGYEQYF	TGCGCCAGCAGCGGGTGGGCAGCCGGATACGAGCAGTACTTC
few	TRBV5-1	.	TRBJ1-1	CASSRGTRITEAFF	TGCGCCAGCAGCCGGGGGACTAGGATCACTGAAGCTTTCTTT
.	TRBV6-2/TRBV6-3	.	TRBJ1-1	CASSYYLGLEAFF	TGTGCCAGCAGTTACTACTTGGGGCTTGAAGCTTTCTTT
.	TRBV12-3/TRBV12-4	.	TRBJ2-2	CASRPQNTGELFF	TGTGCCAGCAGGCCGCAGAACACCGGGGAGCTGTTTTTT
.	TRBV7-2	.	TRBJ2-2	CASSRQPTPNTGELFF	TGTGCCAGCAGCCGCCAACCGACACCGAACACCGGGGAGCTGTTTTTT
few	TRBV6-1	.	TRBJ2-1	CASSVEIASYNEQFF	TGTGCCAGCAGTGTAGAAATTGCATCCTACAATGAGCAGTTCTTC
.	TRBV20-1	.	TRBJ2-1	CSPWGGARLDNEQFF	TGCAGTCCATGGGGTGGGGCTAGATTGGACAATGAGCAGTTCTTC
.	TRBV7-2	TRBD1	TRBJ1-6	CASSLRSAGGNSPLHF	TGTGCCAGCAGCTTACGTTCGGCAGGGGGGAATTCACCCCTCCACTTT
many	TRBV20-1	TRBD2	TRBJ2-1	CSATAGSSYNEQFF	TGCAGTGCTACAGCGGGGAGCTCCTACAATGAGCAGTTCTTC
few	TRBV2	.	TRBJ2-2	CASSGDRGYFAGELFF	TGTGCCAGCAGTGGGGATCGTGGCTATTTTGCCGGGGAGCTGTTTTTT
many	TRBV11-2	TRBD2	TRBJ2-3	CASSLVGGAVDTQYF	TGTGCCAGCAGCTTAGTCGGGGGGGCAGTAGATACGCAGTATTTT
.	TRBV9	TRBD1	TRBJ2-6	CASSVATGTGRSGANVLTF	TGTGCCAGCAGCGTAGCTACGGGGACAGGGAGGTCTGGGGCCAACGTCCTGACTTTC
few	TRBV4-3	TRBD2	TRBJ2-3	CASSQYSGGPPSTDTQYF	TGCGCCAGCAGCCAATATAGCGGGGGGCCACCGAGCACAGATACGCAGTATTTT